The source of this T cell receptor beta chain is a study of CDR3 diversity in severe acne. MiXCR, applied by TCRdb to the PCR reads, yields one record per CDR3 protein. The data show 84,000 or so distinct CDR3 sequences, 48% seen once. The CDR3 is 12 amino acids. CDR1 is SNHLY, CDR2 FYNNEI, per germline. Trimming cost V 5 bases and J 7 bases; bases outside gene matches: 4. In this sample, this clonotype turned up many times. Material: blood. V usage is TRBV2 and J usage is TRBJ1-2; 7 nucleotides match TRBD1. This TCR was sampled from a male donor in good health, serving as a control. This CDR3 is CASSSQGVGYTF. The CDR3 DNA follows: TGTGCCAGCAGTTCGCAGGGGGTTGGCTACACCTTC.